This passage covers 2 T cell receptor beta chains from one sample sequenced in a study of radiation and T cells in renal cell carcinoma. The treatment is: treatment-naive control, cytoreductive nephrectomy. Using immunoSEQ multiplex PCR, the repertoire was profiled, and TCRdb retains in-frame clones only, with some absent. The sample has 15,000 to 20,000 clones; roughly 60% are singletons. Here the sequenced sample was tumor tissue, taken from a patient whose treatment was nephrectomy without radiotherapy. The receptors stem from a man in his fifties or sixties with renal cell carcinoma.

This clone is classed as medium-sized. CDR3 coding DNA: TGTGCCAGCAGTTACGGGGGGCCGGGCTACGAGCAGTACTTC. It encodes CASSYGGPGYEQYF. The rearrangement uses TRBV6-6 and TRBJ2-7; either TRBD1 or TRBD2 may fit D (6 bases each). The V gene lost 2 bases and the J gene lost 3 bases, with 11 bases spanning the gap. In germline, CDR1 is MNHNY, CDR2 SVGAGI (reference sequence). CDR3 length: 14 amino acids.

The chain carries TRBV7-2 and TRBJ2-5, with 10 bases that match TRBD2. With 7 bases clipped from V and 5 bases from J, the junction kept 4 bases outside the gene matches. The germline gives CDR1 SGHTA, CDR2 FQGNSA. This CDR3 is 13 amino acids long. The CDR3 region has the DNA TGTGCCAGCACCCGACTAGCGGGCGAGACCCAGTACTTC. Amino acids: CASTRLAGETQYF. The full variable domain, with the rest looked up from reference TRBV7-2 and TRBJ2-5, is GAGVSQSPSNKVTEKGKDVELRCDPISGHTALYWYRQSLGQGLEFLIYFQGNSAPDKSGLPSDRFSAERTGGSVSTLTIQRTQQEDSAVYLCASTRLAGETQYFGPGTRLLVL.